Following are 7 T cell receptor beta chains from one sample sequenced in a study of tumor-infiltrating lymphocytes in primary liver carcinoma. Production of TCR beta cDNA used around 500 ng total RNA together with a constant-region primer. Generation of the TCR beta libraries relied on three nested multiplex PCR rounds using slightly modified ARM-PCR. Two initial PCR rounds of around 10 cycles each paired TRBV1-TRBV30 forward primers with a C-beta reverse primer. MiXCR was run by TCRdb on the multiplex PCR reads, yielding one entry per CDR3 protein. The sample lists more than 75,000 distinct CDR3 sequences, over 60% occurring once. Unsorted bulk tissue of about 18-34 mg yielded co-extracted RNA and DNA. The sample consisted of liver tumor tissue from sampling region 1. Subset noted: tumor region T1, superior pole. Receptors were obtained from a man aged 35 to 55 with primary liver carcinoma and hepatitis B virus infection.

Points on this clonotype: A read error is possible here, since a much larger clone lies one base away. The chain uses TRBV10-2 and TRBJ1-3, with D unclear. The CDR3 totals 14 residues. The germline CDR1 and CDR2 sequences are WSHSY and SAAADI. In DNA, the CDR3 is TGCGCCAGCAGTGAAGCGGGTGTCGGAAACATCATATATTTT. Translation: CASSEAGVGNIIYF.

As to this clonotype: It is likely a read error, because the conserved phenylalanine at the end of the CDR3 is missing. The chain recombines TRBV5-1 with TRBJ2-3; the match to TRBD2 covers 14 bases. Germline-derived CDR1 and CDR2 are SGHRS and YFSETQ. This CDR3 is built from 16 residues. DNA of the CDR3: TGCGCAAGCAGCGGAGGGACTAGCGGGAGAACAGATACGCAGTATATT. Its protein is CASSGGTSGRTDTQYI.

Points on this clonotype: A much larger clone sits a single nucleotide away, making a read error possible. The V gene is TRBV28, the J gene TRBJ2-7; possibly TRBD1 for D (6 bases). Per the germline V gene, CDR1 is MDHEN and CDR2 is SYDVKM. This CDR3 region has 13 residues. CDR3 coding DNA: TGTGCCAGCACGACAGGAGGCTCCTTCGAGCAGTACTTC. Residues: CASTTGGSFEQYF.

Concerning this clonotype: At one end, the junction sequence differs from germline, possibly due to a read error. The V gene is TRBV7-8, the J gene TRBJ2-1; the D is unclear. Germline values: CDR1 SGHVS, CDR2 FQNEAQ. This CDR3 has 12 amino acids. CDR3 nucleotide sequence: TGTCCCAGCAACATTAGCTCACGAGAGCAGTTCTTC. Its protein is CPSNISSREQFF.

As regards this clonotype: The junction departs from germline at one end; a sequencing error may be responsible. V gene TRBV12-3 or TRBV12-4 combines with J gene TRBJ2-7; 7 nucleotides match TRBD1. This CDR3 is 13 amino acids long. The CDR3 loop reads CVSRLGQSYGQYF. The CDR3 DNA sequence: TGTGTCAGCAGACTGGGACAGTCCTACGGCCAGTACTTC.

Comments on this clonotype: The DNA is omitted, as the CDR3 cannot be located on it reliably, and the CDR3 follows TCRdb's listing. The chain recombines TRBV28 with TRBJ2-3; the table's TRBD2 call for D was not verified on the DNA. With termini counted, the CDR3 has 14 amino acids. Germline values: CDR1 MDHEN, CDR2 SYDVKM. The CDR3 reads CASILGETQKSPYF.

Points on this clonotype: The germline gene is not matched at one end of the junction; a read error may be the cause. This chain connects TRBV29-1 to TRBJ2-7, with TRBD1 identical over 7 bases. Germline assignment: CDR1 SQVTM and CDR2 ANQGSEA. CDR3 size: 13 residues. CDR3: CSVNRGGWNEQCF. The DNA of the CDR3 is TGCAGCGTCAACAGGGGTGGATGGAACGAGCAATGCTTC.